This T cell receptor beta chain derives from a study of graft-versus-host responses after intestinal transplantation. Study context: Anti-thymocyte globulin served as induction for all recipients, who then took tacrolimus and steroids for 3 to 4 years.

The CDR3 length is 15 residues. V lost 5 bases, J lost 5 bases, and 8 bases stayed unmatched. The germline CDR1 and CDR2 sequences are MNHEY and SVGAGI. Concerning this clone itself: Its matching antigen is unknown.

The protocol was immunoSEQ multiplex PCR, while the TCRdb copy is restricted to in-frame clones and leaves out a portion. The sample includes tens of thousands of clones, about 90% of them seen just once. Notes on the study in general: Allografts carried high graft-versus-host to host-versus-graft clonal ratios in patients having graft-donor T cell macrochimerism.

The sample consisted of unstimulated CD8+ T cells sorted from spleen or lymph node cells, taken before intestinal transplant. This clonotype originated in a human donor who received an intestinal transplant. The chain carries TRBV6-5 and TRBJ1-5; 8 bases map to TRBD1. CDR3 coding DNA: TGTGCCAGCAGTCCCGGGACAGGCTGGTATCAGCCCCAGCATTTT. The encoded protein is CASSPGTGWYQPQHF.